Listed below are T cell receptor beta chains from one sample, sequenced in a study of T cell changes during pregnancy in multiple sclerosis. TCRdb's table, derived via immunoSEQ multiplex PCR, lists solely in-frame clones and lacks some. The sample contains about 83,000 clones, about 90% of which appear only once. This sample comprised PBMCs, obtained in the first trimester of pregnancy. The receptor source for this set is a female donor in good health, serving as a control in a pregnancy study. Some clones in this sample may be carry-over from other donors' samples. Each CDR3 is given with its conserved first and last residue. D genes are given only for firm matches. Rows may omit the clone size; those that give it use once, few, many or a size class.

J,size,V,D,DNA,CDR3
TRBJ1-4,.,TRBV2,.,TGTGCCAGCAGCTCCCGACAGGCAACTAATGAAAAACTGTTTTTT,CASSSRQATNEKLFF
TRBJ2-1,.,TRBV5-4,TRBD2,TGTGCCAGCGGCCTCGAAGGACTAGCGGACCGGAATGAGCAGTTCTTC,CASGLEGLADRNEQFF
TRBJ2-7,.,TRBV28,.,TGTGCCAGCGGGGGCGGGGGCTCCTACGAGCAGTACTTC,CASGGGGSYEQYF
TRBJ1-1,.,TRBV7-9,.,TGTGCCAGCAGCTTAGTAGAGGTAGGGGACACTGAAGCTTTCTTT,CASSLVEVGDTEAFF
TRBJ2-4,few,TRBV6-6,.,TGTGCCAGCAGTTACGCCAGCGGACTAGCCAAAAACATTCAGTACTTC,CASSYASGLAKNIQYF
TRBJ1-2,once,TRBV7-9,.,TGTGCCAGCAGCTTAGTGCGTGGGTCAGGGAACTATGGCTACACCTTC,CASSLVRGSGNYGYTF
TRBJ2-7,once,TRBV7-8,.,TGTGCCAGCAGCCGCGGGGCAGGCGGCTCCTACGAGCAGTACTTC,CASSRGAGGSYEQYF
TRBJ2-2,few,TRBV5-1,TRBD1,TGCGCCAGCAGCGGCAGGGGGCAAGACGGGGAGCTGTTTTTT,CASSGRGQDGELFF
TRBJ1-4,.,TRBV7-2,.,TGTGCCAGCAGCTTATCAGTTGCAACTAATGAAAAACTGTTTTTT,CASSLSVATNEKLFF
TRBJ1-5,once,TRBV19,.,TGTGCCAGTAGTATAGTCGCCAGGAACCATCAGCCCCAGCATTTT,CASSIVARNHQPQHF
TRBJ1-2,.,TRBV11-2,.,TGTGCCAGCAGCTTCGGGACAAGCTATGGCTATGGCTACACCTTC,CASSFGTSYGYGYTF